This T cell receptor (beta chain) was sequenced in a study of T cell changes during pregnancy in multiple sclerosis. Trimming left V 6 bases short and J 5 bases short, with 11 bases between. This CDR3 is built from 13 residues. Some clones are missing from TCRdb's copy, which holds only in-frame ones; the method was immunoSEQ multiplex PCR. The sample has some 130,000 clones, roughly 95% seen once; the top ten hold about 0.45%. The receptor's source is a female donor with multiple sclerosis, enrolled in a pregnancy study. This specimen consisted of peripheral blood, obtained after pregnancy. The chain has TRBV23-1 and TRBJ2-1; tentative D call: TRBD1 (5 bases). TRBV23-1 is treated as an ORF (open reading frame) with a function not yet certain. The CDR3 coding sequence is TGCGCCAGCAGAGGGGAATCGGACAATGAGCAGTTCTTC. Its translation is CASRGESDNEQFF.